The 3 T cell receptor beta chains below were found in one sample sequenced in a study of T cell repertoires in cytomegalovirus infection. TCRdb redid the calling of the reads with MiXCR, one entry per CDR3 protein. Of approximately 700,000 distinct CDR3 sequences listed, about 40% are singletons. Specimen: PBMCs. Receptors were obtained from a human donor in good health (CMV status not recorded). Some clones in this sample may be carry-over from other donors' samples.

Ten or more counts support this clonotype. This chain connects TRBV7-8 to TRBJ2-5, with 8 positions matching TRBD2. The CDR3 has 15 residues. Looked up from germline, CDR1 is SGHVS and CDR2 is FQNEAQ. V lost 1 base, J lost 4 bases, and 5 bases stayed unmatched. For the CDR3, the DNA is TGTGCCAGCAGCTTAGGAGGACTAGCAGCAGAGACCCAGTACTTC. Translated, it gives CASSLGGLAAETQYF.

A single count supports this clonotype. Compared with germline, one end of the junction differs, possibly owing to a read error. V usage is TRBV2 and J usage is TRBJ1-6, with D perhaps matching TRBD1 (5 bases). The CDR3 extends over 17 amino acids. The germline V gene has CDR1 SNHLY and CDR2 FYNNEI. The CDR3 coding sequence is TGTGCCAGCAGTGAAGGGGGGGTCATCACTGGGGATTCACCCCTCCAATTT. Protein sequence: CASSEGGVITGDSPLQF.

V is TRBV7-9 and J is TRBJ2-2; D is unclear. V was pared by 1 base and J by 7 bases, with 16 bases between. CDR1 and CDR2 from the germline V gene are SEHNR and FQNEAQ (reference sequence). CDR3 length: 16 amino acids. CDR3 sequence reads: CASSLVLPQRSGELFF. DNA of the CDR3: TGTGCCAGCAGCTTAGTCCTCCCGCAACGCAGCGGGGAGCTGTTTTTT.